These 25 T cell receptor beta chains were sequenced from one sample in a study of T cell repertoires in cytomegalovirus infection. TCRdb re-analysed the reads in MiXCR, keeping a single row per CDR3 protein. The sample includes about 770,000 distinct CDR3 sequences, just under 30% of them seen just once. These receptors lack a known antigen. The sequencing used cultured CD8+ T cells from PBMCs, collected from culture after CMV antigen stimulation. These receptors were obtained from a human donor in good health (CMV status not recorded). Some clones in this sample may be carry-over from other donors' samples.

The chain carries TRBV7-9 and TRBJ2-1; a possible D gene is TRBD2 (6 bases). The germline V gene has CDR1 SEHNR and CDR2 FQNEAQ (reference sequence). This CDR3 region has 16 residues. V gave up 5 bases and J gave up 10 bases, with 24 bases separating them. CDR3: CASSHPPAGTGHEQFF. In DNA, the CDR3 is TGTGCCAGCAGCCACCCGCCGGCCGGGACTGGCCACGAGCAGTTCTTC.

This clonotype has a count of ten or more. The chain uses TRBV7-2 and TRBJ2-1; D may be TRBD2 (6 bases). The CDR3 runs to 14 residues. V was cut by 3 bases and J by 6 bases, with 12 bases left in between. Germline V CDR1 and CDR2: SGHTA, FQGNSA. This chain's CDR3 is CASSFSGSPNEQFF. The DNA for the CDR3 is TGTGCCAGCAGCTTCTCCGGGAGCCCCAATGAGCAGTTCTTC.

The chain employs TRBV12-5 and TRBJ1-1; the D gene is possibly TRBD1 (5 bases). V was trimmed by 9 bases and J by 8 bases, leaving 16 bases between them. This CDR3 is built from 12 residues. In germline, CDR1 is LGHNT, CDR2 FRNRAP. The CDR3 loop reads CASSKGRLEAFF. The CDR3, as DNA: TGTGCTAGCTCGAAGGGGCGTTTAGAAGCTTTCTTT.

The chain uses TRBV11-3 and TRBJ1-1; D not resolved. This CDR3 spans 13 amino acids. The germline CDR1 and CDR2 sequences are SGHNT and YENEEA. V lost 0 bases and J lost 4, with 6 bases in between. The CDR3 nucleotides read TGTGCCAGCAGCTTAGATCGTTTCACTGAAGCTTTCTTT. Translated: CASSLDRFTEAFF.

The chain employs TRBV4-2 and TRBJ2-7; TRBD1 is a possible D gene (6 bases). This CDR3 is 16 amino acids long. Germline V gives CDR1 LGHNA, CDR2 YNFKEQ. The V gene lost 0 bases and the J gene lost 0 bases, with 12 bases spanning the gap. CDR3 in amino acids: CASSQDQGLYSYEQYF. For the CDR3, the DNA is TGTGCCAGCAGCCAAGATCAGGGGCTTTACTCCTACGAGCAGTACTTC.

The genes are TRBV7-6 and TRBJ1-1; D is ambiguous. Trimming shortened V by 1 base and J by 4 bases, and 16 bases separated the two germline ends. The length of the CDR3 is 16 residues. CDR1 SGHVS and CDR2 FNYEAQ come from the germline V gene. CDR3: CASSLDGRGFGTEAFF. Written as DNA, the CDR3 is TGTGCCAGCAGCTTAGACGGTCGGGGTTTCGGCACTGAAGCTTTCTTT.

This sequence joins TRBV24-1 and TRBJ1-5, with TRBD1 as a possible D gene (5 bases). Deletions cut 0 bases from V and 7 bases from J, with 15 bases between. Germline CDR1 KGHDR, CDR2 SFDVKD. CDR3 length equals 16 residues. The CDR3 reads CATSDLRGRVRQPQHF. CDR3 nucleotides: TGTGCCACCAGTGATTTGCGGGGCAGGGTAAGACAGCCCCAGCATTTT.

Note on this clonotype: Germline is not matched at one junction end, which may reflect a read error. The chain is built from TRBV10-3 and TRBJ1-1; D is perhaps TRBD1 (6 bases). Looked up from germline, CDR1 is ENHRY and CDR2 is SYGVKD. There are 13 residues in the CDR3. CDR3 coding DNA: TGTGACATCAAAACCACAGGGCAAGGGGAAGCTTTCTTT. Protein: CDIKTTGQGEAFF.

Turning to this clonotype: A much larger clone differs from this one at a single base, so this may be a read error. The chain carries TRBV7-2 and TRBJ2-5; D might be TRBD2 (7 bases). Germline V gene sequence: CDR1 SGHTA, CDR2 FQGNSA. The CDR3 is 14 amino acids. The CDR3 coding sequence is TGTGCCAGCAGCTTAAGGGGGGGGAAAGAGAACCAGTACTTC. Its protein product is CASSLRGGKENQYF.

This clonotype was observed at least ten times. The chain couples TRBV12-3 or TRBV12-4 to TRBJ1-6, with D unresolved. Deletions cut 1 base from V and 0 bases from J, with 7 bases between. The CDR3 is made up of 16 amino acids. The CDR3 DNA is TGTGCCAGCAGTTTAGTCGGGAGCTCCTATAATTCACCCCTCCACTTT. Translating it yields CASSLVGSSYNSPLHF.

There are a few counts of this clonotype. The CDR3 nucleotides are TGCAGCGTTCCGGGGGGGACAGGAGCCCTCACAGATACGCAGTATTTT. Protein: CSVPGGTGALTDTQYF. The chain joins TRBV29-1 to TRBJ2-3, with D perhaps assigned TRBD1 or TRBD2 (8 bases each). V lost 5 bases and J 2 bases, leaving 20 bases between the germline ends. The CDR3 covers 16 residues. The V gene's germline CDR1 is SQVTM and CDR2 ANQGSEA.

V is TRBV4-1 and J is TRBJ1-2; 10 bases line up with TRBD1. Germline V gene data show CDR1 as MGHRA and CDR2 as YSYEKL. V lost 4 bases, J lost 4 bases, and 6 bases stayed unmatched. This CDR3 comprises 15 residues. The DNA of the CDR3 is TGCGCCAGCAGCCCGCGGGACAGGGGAGTCTATGGCTACACCTTC. Amino acid sequence: CASSPRDRGVYGYTF.

This clonotype was seen just once. No conserved phenylalanine or tryptophan is present at the end of the CDR3, so a read error is the likely explanation. The rearrangement joins TRBV27 to TRBJ1-3; TRBD1 matches 9 bases. Germline V gene sequence: CDR1 MNHEY, CDR2 SMNVEV (reference sequence). This CDR3 contains 16 residues. The V segment lost 5 bases and the J segment 2 bases; nucleotides outside the gene matches: 7. Here the CDR3 reads CASSLAGTGTGNTIYS. The CDR3, as DNA: TGTGCCAGCAGTCTCGCCGGGACAGGGACTGGAAACACCATATATTCT.

This clonotype was observed a few times. V and J are TRBV5-1 and TRBJ2-7; no clear D gene. Germline-derived CDR1 and CDR2 are SGHRS and YFSETQ. The CDR3 covers 14 residues. Trimming took 4 bases from V and 3 from J, leaving 14 bases between them. CDR3 bases: TGCGCCAGCAGCCTGGACCAACCAAACTACGAGCAGTACTTC. It codes for CASSLDQPNYEQYF. Using reference TRBV5-1 and TRBJ2-7 for the parts outside the CDR3, the full variable domain is KAGVTQTPRYLIKTRGQQVTLSCSPISGHRSVSWYQQTPGQGLQFLFEYFSETQRNKGNFPGRFSGRQFSNSRSEMNVSTLELGDSALYLCASSLDQPNYEQYFGPGTRLTVT.

In this sample, this clonotype turned up many times. The genes are TRBV7-8 and TRBJ1-1; D is unclear. The germline CDR1 and CDR2 sequences are SGHVS and FQNEAQ. The CDR3 has 15 amino acids. The germline V and J ends were trimmed by 1 base and 1 base, with 10 bases remaining between them. The CDR3 here is CASSLGTETNTEAFF. Here the CDR3 DNA reads TGTGCCAGCAGCTTAGGGACTGAGACGAACACTGAAGCTTTCTTT.

Details on this clonotype: Possible read error: a much larger clone is one base away. The CDR3 nucleotides are TGTGCCAACAGCTTACGACAGGGTGTAGGATATAGCAATCAGCCCCAGCATTTT. Its translation: CANSLRQGVGYSNQPQHF. The V and J genes are TRBV7-6 and TRBJ1-5; 7 positions match TRBD1. This CDR3 has 18 residues. The V gene's germline CDR1 is SGHVS and CDR2 FNYEAQ.

As to this clonotype: A much more abundant neighbour one base away suggests this may be a read error. Likely a read error: the CDR3 ends without its conserved phenylalanine or tryptophan. The V call is TRBV7-2, the J call TRBJ2-2, with 7 bases that match TRBD1. The CDR3 extends over 13 amino acids. Germline V gives CDR1 SGHTA, CDR2 FQGNSA. J was trimmed by 5 bases and V by 5 bases; bases with no gene match: 2. The chain's CDR3 is CASSQTGTGELFL. The DNA of the CDR3 is TGTGCCAGCAGCCAGACAGGGACCGGGGAGCTGTTTTTA.

This clonotype has ten or more counts. The chain joins TRBV4-3 to TRBJ2-3; D remains ambiguous. Trimming removed 0 bases at V and 3 bases at J, with 16 bases between. The CDR3 is 17 residues long. The germline V gene has CDR1 LGHNA and CDR2 YSLEER. CDR3 amino acids: CASSQDRVIPPTDTQYF. Here the CDR3 DNA reads TGCGCCAGCAGCCAAGATCGGGTCATCCCGCCGACAGATACGCAGTATTTT.

Turning to this clonotype: This may be a read error: a much more frequent sequence differs by one nucleotide. J is TRBJ2-7 and V is TRBV7-6; D ambiguous. Germline loops: CDR1 SGHVS, CDR2 FNYEAQ. The CDR3 is 15 residues long. Here the CDR3 reads CANSLSLGSHYEQYF. The CDR3 DNA follows: TGTGCCAACAGCTTGAGTTTGGGTTCACACTACGAGCAGTACTTC.

At least ten counts were recorded for this clonotype. J is TRBJ1-5 and V is TRBV4-2; D is perhaps TRBD1 (5 bases). This CDR3 spans 14 amino acids. V shed 3 bases and J shed 3 bases, with 9 bases lying between them. The V gene's germline CDR1 is LGHNA and CDR2 YNFKEQ. The CDR3 is CASSQQGYNQPQHF. CDR3 bases: TGTGCCAGCAGCCAGCAGGGTTACAATCAGCCCCAGCATTTT.

This clonotype has only a few counts. The rearrangement joins TRBV6-5 to TRBJ2-2; no definite D call. The length of the CDR3 is 14 residues. Per germline, CDR1 MNHEY and CDR2 SVGAGI. Trimming stripped 0 bases from V and 8 bases from J, with 10 bases between. CDR3 sequence reads: CASSYSRTAGELFF. The DNA of the CDR3 is TGTGCCAGCAGTTACTCGAGAACAGCTGGGGAGCTGTTTTTT.

This clonotype showed up just a few times. The V gene is TRBV4-3, the J gene TRBJ2-2; D is ambiguous. The germline V gene encodes CDR1 LGHNA and CDR2 YSLEER. The CDR3 extends over 14 amino acids. Trimming cost V 4 bases and J 3 bases, with 9 bases left between them. CDR3 residues: CASSRGWDTGELFF. In DNA, the CDR3 is TGCGCCAGCAGCCGAGGATGGGACACCGGGGAGCTGTTTTTT.

This chain connects TRBV6-5 to TRBJ2-5, with TRBD1 as a possible D gene (5 bases). The CDR3 has 12 amino acids. The germline V and J ends were trimmed by 5 bases and 2 bases, with 6 bases remaining between them. Germline V gives CDR1 MNHEY, CDR2 SVGAGI. This CDR3 is CASSPGQETQYF. The CDR3, as DNA: TGTGCCAGCAGTCCAGGGCAAGAGACCCAGTACTTC.

The chain has TRBV5-1 and TRBJ1-1, with 9 bases that match TRBD1. Germline CDR1 and CDR2: SGHRS and YFSETQ. This CDR3 has 15 amino acids. Trimming cost V 3 bases and J 1 base; bases outside gene matches: 4. The CDR3 DNA reads as TGCGCCAGCAGCTACTGGACAGGGGAGAACACTGAAGCTTTCTTT. It is translated as CASSYWTGENTEAFF.

This chain connects TRBV11-3 to TRBJ2-5, with 9 nucleotides matching TRBD1. V was clipped by 5 bases and J by 10 bases; unmatched bases: 5. From germline, CDR1 is SGHNT and CDR2 YENEEA. The CDR3 runs to 12 residues. CDR3 in amino acids: CASSRDRVSQYF. Written as DNA, the CDR3 is TGTGCCAGCAGCCGGGACAGGGTGAGCCAGTACTTC.